This TCR beta chain is drawn from a study of cytomegalovirus exposure and HLA in healthy donors. With 60 Vbeta and 13 Jbeta primers, the PCR was carried out. Clones were sequenced by immunoSEQ multiplex PCR, and TCRdb holds only the in-frame ones, with some missing. The sample carries under 200,000 clones, about 80% recorded once. CDR3 size: 15 residues. Trimming cost V 1 base and J 10 bases; bases outside gene matches: 4. The germline V gene encodes CDR1 LGHNA and CDR2 YSLEER. The TCR originated in a young man in good health and CMV-seronegative. The specimen sequenced was PBMCs. The chain employs TRBV4-3 and TRBJ2-1, with TRBD2 identical over 13 bases. In nucleotides, the CDR3 is TGCGCCAGCAGCCAAGGACTAGCGGGAGGTGGGGAGCAGTTCTTC. It is translated as CASSQGLAGGGEQFF.